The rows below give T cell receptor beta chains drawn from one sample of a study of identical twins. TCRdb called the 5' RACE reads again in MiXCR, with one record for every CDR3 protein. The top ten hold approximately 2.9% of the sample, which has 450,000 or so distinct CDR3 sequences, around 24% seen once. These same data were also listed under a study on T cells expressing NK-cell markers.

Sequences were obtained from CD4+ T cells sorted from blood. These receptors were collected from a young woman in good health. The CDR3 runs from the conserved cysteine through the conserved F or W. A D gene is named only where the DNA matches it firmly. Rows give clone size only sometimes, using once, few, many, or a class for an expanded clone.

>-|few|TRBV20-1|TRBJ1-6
TGCAGTGCTAGATGGACGGATGATTCACCCCTCCACTTT
CSARWTDDSPLHF
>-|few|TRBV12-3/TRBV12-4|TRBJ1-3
TGTGCCAGCAGTTTATCCACCGGAGGAAACACCATATATTTT
CASSLSTGGNTIYF
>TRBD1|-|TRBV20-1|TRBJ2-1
TGCAGTGCTGAGGGGGCCGCGAAGAATGAGCAGTTCTTC
CSAEGAAKNEQFF
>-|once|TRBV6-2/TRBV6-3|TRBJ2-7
TGTGCCAGCAGCCTCCCCGGGCAGGGGAACTCCTACGAGCAGTACTTC
CASSLPGQGNSYEQYF
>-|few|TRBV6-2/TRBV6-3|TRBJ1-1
TGTGCCAGCAAGGCAGCGGGGGGAGGGACTGAAGCTTTCTTT
CASKAAGGGTEAFF
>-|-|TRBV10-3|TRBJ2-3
TGTGCCATCAGTGAGCTGTTATCCTCAGATACGCAGTATTTT
CAISELLSSDTQYF
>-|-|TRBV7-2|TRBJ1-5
TGTGCCAGCAGCTTAGAAGGGTATCAGCCCCAGCATTTT
CASSLEGYQPQHF
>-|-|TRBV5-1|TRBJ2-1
TGCGCCAGCAGCTTGGGTGGGGCAGGGGATTATGAGCAGTTCTTC
CASSLGGAGDYEQFF
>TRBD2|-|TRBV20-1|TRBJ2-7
TGCAGTGCTAGAGGGTTCGCTAGCGGGAGATGGGGCTCCTACGAGCAGTACTTC
CSARGFASGRWGSYEQYF
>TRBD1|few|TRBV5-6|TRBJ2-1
TGTGCCAGCAGCTGGGGACAGGGAGTTTTCAATGAGCAGTTCTTC
CASSWGQGVFNEQFF
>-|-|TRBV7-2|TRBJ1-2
TGTGCCAGCAGCTTAACAGATATCTATGGCTACACCTTC
CASSLTDIYGYTF
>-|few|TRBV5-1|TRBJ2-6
TGCGCCAGCAGCCCCACCCCAGGGTCTGGGGCCAACGTCCTGACTTTC
CASSPTPGSGANVLTF
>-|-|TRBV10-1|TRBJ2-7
TGCGCCAGCAGTGCTGGACAAGCCTACGAGCAGTACTTC
CASSAGQAYEQYF
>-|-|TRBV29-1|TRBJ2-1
TGCAGCGTTGACCGGCGGGGCTACAATGAGCAGTTCTTC
CSVDRRGYNEQFF
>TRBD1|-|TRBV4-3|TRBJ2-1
TGCGCCAGCAGCCTCAGGGGGAGCGATGAGCAGTTCTTC
CASSLRGSDEQFF
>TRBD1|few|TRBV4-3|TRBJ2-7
TGCGCCAGCAGCCAAACCGGGACAGGGGGTTCCTACGAGCAGTACTTC
CASSQTGTGGSYEQYF
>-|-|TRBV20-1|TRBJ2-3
TGCAGTGCTGTGGCGGGGGCCCACACAGATACGCAGTATTTT
CSAVAGAHTDTQYF
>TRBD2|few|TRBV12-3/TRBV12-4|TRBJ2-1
TGTGCCAGCAGTTCAACTTTTAGGAGCGGGAGGGGAAATGAGCAGTTCTTC
CASSSTFRSGRGNEQFF
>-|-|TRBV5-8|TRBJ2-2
TGTGCCAGCAGCCCTTGGTTGGGGACCGGGGAGCTGTTTTTT
CASSPWLGTGELFF
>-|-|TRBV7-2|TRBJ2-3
TGTGCCAGCAGCTCCCCTACCTCAGATACGCAGTATTTT
CASSSPTSDTQYF
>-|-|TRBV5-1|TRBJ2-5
TGCGCCAGCAGCCCAGCTAGCGTAGAGACCCAGTACTTC
CASSPASVETQYF
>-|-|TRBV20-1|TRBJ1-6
TGCAGTGCTAGAGATAGGGGAGGGGTTGGATCACCCCTCCACTTT
CSARDRGGVGSPLHF
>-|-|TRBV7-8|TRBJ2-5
TGTGCCAGCAGCTACGGACAGCGTATACTAGACCCCAAAGGGGAGACCCAGTACTTC
CASSYGQRILDPKGETQYF
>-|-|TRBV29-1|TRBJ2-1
TGCAGCGTTGCGGCTAGCACCAATGAGCAGTTCTTC
CSVAASTNEQFF
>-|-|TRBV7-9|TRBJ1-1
TGTGCCAGCAGCTTTTCCGACGGCCTTAAAGCTTTCTTT
CASSFSDGLKAFF
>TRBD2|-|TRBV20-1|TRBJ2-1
TGCAGTGCTAGAGGGTATAGCGGGAATTCCTACAATGAGCAGTTCTTC
CSARGYSGNSYNEQFF
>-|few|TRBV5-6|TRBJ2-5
TGTGCCAGCAGCTTGTACAGTTCCAAGGAGACCCAGTACTTC
CASSLYSSKETQYF
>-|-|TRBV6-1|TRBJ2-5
TGTGCCAGCAGTAAAATCTTACGAGCCGGCGAGACCCAGTACTTC
CASSKILRAGETQYF
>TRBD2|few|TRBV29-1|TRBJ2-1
TGCAGCGCCGGCCGGCTAGCGGGAGAAGTTGAGCAGTTCTTC
CSAGRLAGEVEQFF
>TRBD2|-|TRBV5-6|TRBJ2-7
TGTGCCAGCAGCTTTGATCTAGCGGGGGCTTACTCCTACGAGCAGTACTTC
CASSFDLAGAYSYEQYF
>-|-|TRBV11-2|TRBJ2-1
TGTGCCAGCAGCTTGGGCAGCGCGCAGCAGTTCTTC
CASSLGSAQQFF
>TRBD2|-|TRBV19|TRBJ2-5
TGTGCCAGTAGTACGGGGACTAGCGCCTTCCCCCGGGAAGAGACCCAGTACTTC
CASSTGTSAFPREETQYF
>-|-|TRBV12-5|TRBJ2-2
TGTGCTAGTGACATACAGGGAAGCGGGGAGCTGTTTTTT
CASDIQGSGELFF
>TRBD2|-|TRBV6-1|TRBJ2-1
TGTGCCAGCAGCCGACAACCTAGCGGGTACAATGAGCAGTTCTTC
CASSRQPSGYNEQFF
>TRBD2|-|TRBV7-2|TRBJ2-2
TGTGCCAGCAGGGAGGCTAGCGGAGGCAGGGTCGGGGAGCTGTTTTTT
CASREASGGRVGELFF
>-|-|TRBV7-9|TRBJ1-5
TGTGCCAGCAGCTTACACTATAATCAGCCCCAGCATTTT
CASSLHYNQPQHF
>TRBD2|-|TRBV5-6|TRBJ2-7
TGTGCCAGCAGCTTGAGAGGTAGCGGGAGGTCCGAGCAGTACTTC
CASSLRGSGRSEQYF
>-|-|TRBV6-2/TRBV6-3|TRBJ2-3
TGTGCCAGCAGTTACAAGCTGAACTTCCCCGACTGTTTT
CASSYKLNFPDCF
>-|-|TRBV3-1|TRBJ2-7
TGTGCCAGCAGCCTCTGGACGGGTGAGCAGTACTTC
CASSLWTGEQYF
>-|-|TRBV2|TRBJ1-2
TGTGCCAGCAGACCAGACGGGCGGCAAGCTAACTATGGCTACACCTTC
CASRPDGRQANYGYTF
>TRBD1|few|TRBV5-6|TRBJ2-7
TGTGCCAGCAGCTTTGGACAGGGAATCTACGAGCAGTACTTC
CASSFGQGIYEQYF
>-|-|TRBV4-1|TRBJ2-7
TGCGCCAGCAGCCAAGACGGAGGTTCCTACGAGCAGTACTTC
CASSQDGGSYEQYF
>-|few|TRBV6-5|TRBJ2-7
TGTGCCAGCACGGGGAGACCCTACGAGCAGTACTTC
CASTGRPYEQYF
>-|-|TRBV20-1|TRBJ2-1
TGCAGTGCCCCCTCACTAGTCTACAATGAGCAGTTCTTC
CSAPSLVYNEQFF
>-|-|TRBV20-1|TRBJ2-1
TGCAGTGCTAGTGTGACAGGTAGAGAGGGTGAGCAGTTCTTC
CSASVTGREGEQFF
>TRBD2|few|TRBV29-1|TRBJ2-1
TGCAGCGTCGCACGACTAGCGGGAGACGGCAATGAGCAGTTCTTC
CSVARLAGDGNEQFF
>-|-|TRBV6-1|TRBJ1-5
TGTGCCAGCAGTCGTGGGACCGAGAATCAGCCCCAGCATTTT
CASSRGTENQPQHF
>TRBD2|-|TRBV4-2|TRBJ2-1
TGTGCCAGCAGCCCGACCGGGACTAGCGGCCACAATGAGCAGTTCTTC
CASSPTGTSGHNEQFF
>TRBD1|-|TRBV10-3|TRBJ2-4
TGTGCCATCAGTAAACCGGGACAGGGGAACATTCAGTACTTC
CAISKPGQGNIQYF
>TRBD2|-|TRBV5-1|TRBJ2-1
TGCGCCAGCGGACTAGCGGGGGGGAGTGGTGAGCAGTTCTTC
CASGLAGGSGEQFF
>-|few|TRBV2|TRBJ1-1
TGTGCCAGCAGTGAATCCCGTCGGAACACTGAAGCTTTCTTT
CASSESRRNTEAFF
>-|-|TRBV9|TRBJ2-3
TGTGCCAGCAGCCAAACAGGGGATACGCAGTATTTT
CASSQTGDTQYF
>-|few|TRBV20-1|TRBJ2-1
TGCAGTGCGCTAACTAGGAAAAATGAGCAGTTCTTC
CSALTRKNEQFF
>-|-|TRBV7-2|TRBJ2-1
TGTGCCAGCAGCTCCCTAGCCTCCGGGCCCTACAATGAGCAGTTCTTC
CASSSLASGPYNEQFF
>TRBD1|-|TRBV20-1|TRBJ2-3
TGCAGTGCTGCCGACAGGGATAAGCAGTATTTT
CSAADRDKQYF